A selection of T cell receptor beta chains follows, all from one sample in a study of blood T cell repertoires in COVID-19. Assay: immunoSEQ multiplex PCR; the TCRdb copy retains only in-frame clones and omits some. The table shows roughly 330,000 clones, with around 86% occurring only once. Sequenced sample: PBMCs or T cells enriched from blood (not recorded which). These TCRs come from a woman under 30 who had recovered from COVID-19. Each CDR3 is given with its conserved first and last residue. The D gene is left open where the match is weak.

d_gene: TRBD2
j_gene: TRBJ2-1
v_gene: TRBV3-1/TRBV3-2
CDR3aa: CASSPRPSGEINEQFF

d_gene: NA
j_gene: TRBJ1-1
v_gene: TRBV18
CDR3aa: CASSPSAGVEATEAFF

d_gene: TRBD1
j_gene: TRBJ1-3
v_gene: TRBV3-1/TRBV3-2
CDR3aa: CASSHPTGLGNTIYF

d_gene: TRBD2
j_gene: TRBJ2-1
v_gene: TRBV7-8
CDR3aa: CASSSSRVASGSRNEQFF

d_gene: NA
j_gene: TRBJ2-1
v_gene: TRBV7-8
CDR3aa: CASLTGTQLNNEQFF

d_gene: TRBD1
j_gene: TRBJ1-1
v_gene: TRBV2
CDR3aa: CASSLGQGMNTEAFF

d_gene: NA
j_gene: TRBJ2-5
v_gene: TRBV2
CDR3aa: CASSAVRVKQETQYF

d_gene: NA
j_gene: TRBJ2-2
v_gene: TRBV9
CDR3aa: CASSVTITSSGELFF

d_gene: NA
j_gene: TRBJ1-3
v_gene: TRBV14
CDR3aa: CASSQVLGSPGNTIYF

d_gene: NA
j_gene: TRBJ1-2
v_gene: TRBV29-1
CDR3aa: CSDAQGFGYGYTF

d_gene: NA
j_gene: TRBJ1-2
v_gene: TRBV30
CDR3aa: CAWSPVSNYGYTF

d_gene: NA
j_gene: TRBJ2-1
v_gene: TRBV4-1
CDR3aa: CASSQDLNSYNEQFF

d_gene: TRBD1
j_gene: TRBJ1-4
v_gene: TRBV18
CDR3aa: CASSPTGQRNEKLFF

d_gene: NA
j_gene: TRBJ1-6
v_gene: TRBV27
CDR3aa: CASSFLGRSPLHF

d_gene: NA
j_gene: TRBJ1-5
v_gene: TRBV3-1/TRBV3-2
CDR3aa: CASSPGSGGNQPQHF

d_gene: NA
j_gene: TRBJ1-5
v_gene: TRBV18
CDR3aa: CASSPPGQGSQPQHF

d_gene: NA
j_gene: TRBJ2-5
v_gene: TRBV5-1
CDR3aa: CASSLGGSSQETQYF

d_gene: NA
j_gene: TRBJ1-5
v_gene: TRBV18
CDR3aa: CASSPGSSNQPQHF

d_gene: TRBD1
j_gene: TRBJ1-1
v_gene: TRBV12-3/TRBV12-4
CDR3aa: CASSSQQGAEAFF

d_gene: NA
j_gene: TRBJ1-1
v_gene: TRBV2
CDR3aa: CASSNWNTEAFF

d_gene: TRBD1
j_gene: TRBJ2-3
v_gene: TRBV7-9
CDR3aa: CASILGPWDSLTDTQYF

d_gene: NA
j_gene: TRBJ1-5
v_gene: TRBV7-8
CDR3aa: CASSWTINQPQHF

d_gene: NA
j_gene: TRBJ1-1
v_gene: TRBV2
CDR3aa: CASSEERQGGTEAFF

d_gene: NA
j_gene: TRBJ1-1
v_gene: TRBV6-5
CDR3aa: CASSYSTGGASTEAFF

d_gene: NA
j_gene: TRBJ1-3
v_gene: TRBV28
CDR3aa: CASSTTGIVNYGNTIYF

d_gene: TRBD2
j_gene: TRBJ2-3
v_gene: TRBV9
CDR3aa: CASSVRGTSGTDTQYF

d_gene: NA
j_gene: TRBJ1-2
v_gene: TRBV28
CDR3aa: CASSFPGANYGYTF

d_gene: TRBD1
j_gene: TRBJ1-5
v_gene: TRBV7-9
CDR3aa: CASSLGDRELNQPQHF